The 14 T cell receptor beta chains below were found in one sample sequenced in a study of blood T cell repertoires in COVID-19. Clones were sequenced by immunoSEQ multiplex PCR, and TCRdb holds only the in-frame ones, with some missing. The repertoire holds 70,000 or so clones, around 79% seen once, with roughly 36% in the top ten. Sequencing was performed on peripheral blood. Receptors originate from a woman in her seventies with acute or convalescent COVID-19.

In DNA, the CDR3 is TGTGCCAGCAGCCGCGCGGGAGGACCTTTTCGAGAGACCCAGTACTTC. Protein sequence: CASSRAGGPFRETQYF. V and J are TRBV6-2 or TRBV6-3 and TRBJ2-5; the match to TRBD2 covers 8 bases. V trimming: 6 bases; J trimming: 4 bases; junction bases outside the gene matches: 13. CDR3 length: 16 residues. The germline V gene has CDR1 MNHEY and CDR2 SVGEGT.

The chain links TRBV7-3 to TRBJ2-7, with a weak D call TRBD2 (5 bases). This CDR3 is built from 15 residues. V dropped 2 bases and J dropped 6 bases, with 17 bases sitting between them. Germline V gene data show CDR1 as SGHTA and CDR2 as FQGTGA. The DNA for the CDR3 is TGTGCCAGCAGCTTAGATGGAGCGGCTGGCTCCGAGCAGTACTTC. Protein sequence: CASSLDGAAGSEQYF.

The chain recombines TRBV7-2 with TRBJ2-5; 7 positions agree with TRBD1. J lost 2 bases, V lost 5 bases, and 5 bases had no gene match. The CDR3 runs 14 residues. The V gene's germline CDR1 is SGHTA and CDR2 FQGNSA. CDR3 amino acids: CASSRDRAQETQYF. In nucleotides, the CDR3 is TGTGCCAGCAGCAGAGACAGGGCTCAAGAGACCCAGTACTTC.

This chain uses TRBV19 with TRBJ2-7, with 7 bases lining up with TRBD1. Germline V lookup: CDR1 LNHDA, CDR2 SQIVND (reference sequence). This CDR3 is built from 10 residues. CDR3 bases: TGTAACAGACAGGGAGATGAGCAGTACTTC. Translation gives CNRQGDEQYF.

This sequence joins TRBV27 and TRBJ1-2, with TRBD1 matching over 7 bases. Germline CDR1 and CDR2: MNHEY and SMNVEV (reference sequence). Trimming removed 0 bases from V and 7 bases from J; junction bases left unmatched: 8. The CDR3 totals 15 residues. CDR3 sequence reads: CASSLSGTVSAGYTF. In DNA, the CDR3 is TGTGCCAGCAGTTTATCAGGGACAGTGAGCGCTGGCTACACCTTC.

This clone was seen a single time. V gene TRBV15 combines with J gene TRBJ1-1, with unresolved D. The CDR3 totals 13 residues. Trimming removed 5 bases from V and 6 bases from J, with 13 bases in between. Germline V CDR1 and CDR2: LNHNV, YYDKDF (reference sequence). This CDR3 reads CATSGSRPSEAFF. CDR3 in DNA: TGTGCCACCAGCGGGAGTCGGCCGTCTGAAGCTTTCTTT. The full variable domain, its missing parts supplied by reference TRBV15 and TRBJ1-1, is DAMVIQNPRYQVTQFGKPVTLSCSQTLNHNVMYWYQQKSSQAPKLLFHYYDKDFNNEADTPDNFQSRRPNTSFCFLDIRSPGLGDTAMYLCATSGSRPSEAFFGQGTRLTVV.

The V gene is TRBV18, the J gene TRBJ2-3, with 10 bases lining up with TRBD2. The CDR3 length is 15 residues. Looked up from germline, CDR1 is KGHSH and CDR2 is LQKENI. V gave up 6 bases and J gave up 5 bases; unmatched junction bases: 8. CDR3 sequence: CASSPLAGAGDTQYF. CDR3 sequence (DNA): TGTGCCAGCTCCCCCCTAGCGGGGGCCGGAGATACGCAGTATTTT.

The V and J genes are TRBV6-5 and TRBJ1-1; D is perhaps TRBD1 (6 bases). The germline gives CDR1 MNHEY, CDR2 SVGAGI. Trimming pared 6 bases from V and 1 base from J, leaving 9 bases between. The CDR3 is 13 amino acids. The CDR3 region has the DNA TGTGCCAGCAGACGGACAGAGAACACTGAAGCTTTCTTT. Encoded protein: CASRRTENTEAFF.

This sequence joins TRBV28 and TRBJ2-3, with D maybe TRBD1 (6 bases). The germline V gene has CDR1 MDHEN and CDR2 SYDVKM. V shed 2 bases and J shed 6 bases, with 6 bases lying between them. This CDR3 is built from 12 residues. Here the CDR3 reads CASSLRGDTQYF. CDR3 in DNA: TGTGCCAGCAGTTTAAGGGGGGATACGCAGTATTTT. The whole variable domain, filled in from reference TRBV28 and TRBJ2-3, reads DVKVTQSSRYLVKRTGEKVFLECVQDMDHENMFWYRQDPGLGLRLIYFSYDVKMKEKGDIPEGYSVSREKKERFSLILESASTNQTSMYLCASSLRGDTQYFGPGTRLTVL.

The chain combines TRBV7-8 with TRBJ2-4, with 8 bases lining up with TRBD1. CDR1 is SGHVS and CDR2 is FQNEAQ in the germline V gene. Trimming cost V 1 base and J 7 bases; bases outside gene matches: 6. The CDR3 is 15 amino acids. The CDR3, as DNA: TGTGCCAGCAGCTTAGACAGGGGGATCTCGAACATTCAGTACTTC. As protein: CASSLDRGISNIQYF. The complete variable domain, with remaining parts taken from reference TRBV7-8 and TRBJ2-4, reads GAGVSQSPRYKVAKRGQDVALRCDPISGHVSLFWYQQALGQGPEFLTYFQNEAQLDKSGLPSDRFFAERPEGSVSTLKIQRTQQEDSAVYLCASSLDRGISNIQYFGAGTRLSVL.

Concerning this clone: A read error may account for a junction end that differs from germline. This sequence joins TRBV7-9 and TRBJ2-7, with 9 bases identical to TRBD1. The CDR3 covers 12 residues. The germline CDR1 and CDR2 sequences are SEHNR and FQNEAQ (reference sequence). The DNA for the CDR3 is TGTGCCAGCAGCCCCGGGAGACAGGGGGGCGTCTTC. It encodes CASSPGRQGGVF.

V gene TRBV7-8 combines with J gene TRBJ1-3; maybe TRBD1 (5 bases). V lost 0 bases to trimming and J lost 0 bases, with 15 bases between them. This CDR3 has 18 residues. Germline CDR1 and CDR2: SGHVS and FQNEAQ. In DNA, the CDR3 is TGTGCCAGCAGCTTAGCGGGGCGATTGAAGAGCTCTGGAAACACCATATATTTT. It is translated as CASSLAGRLKSSGNTIYF.

The chain has TRBV5-1 and TRBJ1-1; D unresolved. The V end was cut by 3 bases, the J end by 0 bases, with 9 bases between. The CDR3 runs 14 residues. Germline assignment: CDR1 SGHRS and CDR2 YFSETQ. In DNA form, the CDR3 reads TGCGCCAGCAGCTCCGGGTCCTTGAACACTGAAGCTTTCTTT. This codes for CASSSGSLNTEAFF.

The chain combines TRBV3-1 (or the pseudogene TRBV3-2) with TRBJ2-7, with TRBD2 identical over 11 bases. The CDR3 covers 15 residues. Germline V gene data show CDR1 as LGHDT and CDR2 as YNNKEL (reference sequence). The J segment lost 3 bases and the V segment lost 4 bases, leaving 5 bases of the junction unmatched. This CDR3 reads CASSPLAGGFYEQYF. The DNA of the CDR3 is TGTGCCAGCAGCCCGCTAGCGGGGGGTTTCTACGAGCAGTACTTC.